Sequencing of this T cell receptor (beta chain) was carried out in a study of T cell responses to AZD1222 COVID-19 vaccine. Overall study results and limits: Possibly, clonal diversity was underestimated; donors were largely white British and included more females. In all cases, repertoires were sampled only after the peak T cell response.

Concerning this clone itself: Antigen unknown.

Second doses that came at about 4 or about 12 weeks were put together. Clones were read by immunoSEQ multiplex PCR, and TCRdb kept only the in-frame ones, dropping some. The data contain about 84,000 clones, around nine tenths of them seen just once; the ten biggest clones take up 11%. V gave up 3 bases and J gave up 3 bases, with 6 bases separating them. The CDR3 loop spans 12 amino acids. Looked up from germline, CDR1 is SGHTA and CDR2 is FQGNSA. The material was peripheral blood, obtained 28 days after the second AZD1222 dose. V and J are TRBV7-2 and TRBJ2-7; D ambiguous. This receptor was obtained from an adult who received the AZD1222 COVID-19 vaccine. Here the CDR3 reads CASSFTGYEQYF. The DNA of the CDR3 is TGTGCCAGCAGCTTCACCGGCTACGAGCAGTACTTC.